This T cell receptor beta chain was sequenced for a study of blood T cell repertoires in COVID-19. Some clones are missing from TCRdb's copy, which holds only in-frame ones; the method was immunoSEQ multiplex PCR. The repertoire holds about 400,000 clones, with around 87% as singletons. Germline-derived CDR1 and CDR2 are WNHNN and SYGVQD (reference sequence). The CDR3 has 14 residues. V was clipped by 6 bases and J by 3 bases, with 11 bases between them. Sequenced sample: PBMCs or T cells enriched from blood (not recorded which). The source is a man between 40 and 49 years old in a cohort exposed to, infected with or recovered from COVID-19 (not recorded which). The gene calls are TRBV10-1 and TRBJ2-2; D gene ambiguous. The CDR3 nucleotides read TGCGCCAGCAGGAGGCTCCGGGACACCGGGGAGCTGTTTTTT. It codes for CASRRLRDTGELFF.